This TCR beta chain was identified during a study of blood T cell repertoires in COVID-19. Study in general: Samples of COVID-19 (acute and convalescent) were obtained from the United States, Italy and Spain. T cells, B-cell-depleted T cells, or PBMCs provided the cDNA or gDNA that served as material.

CDR1 and CDR2 from the germline V gene are ENHRY and SYGVKD. This CDR3 has 14 residues. Trimming stripped 2 bases from V and 4 bases from J, with 11 bases between. Profiled with immunoSEQ multiplex PCR; TCRdb holds only in-frame clones, not every one. The sample has 95,000 or so clones, about four fifths seen once. The TCR originated in an elderly man with COVID-19, enrolled during active disease. Sequenced: peripheral blood. The chain links TRBV10-3 to TRBJ1-2; D is possibly TRBD1 (5 bases). The CDR3 DNA is TGTGCCATCAGTGAGGGGGGGGACGGCTATGGCTACACCTTC. It encodes CAISEGGDGYGYTF.